This is a list of T cell receptor beta chains from one sample in a study of T-cell reconstitution after alpha-beta-depleted transplantation in children. TCRdb re-analysed the PCR reads in MiXCR, keeping a single row per CDR3 protein. The repertoire holds about 98,000 distinct CDR3 sequences, with approximately 8% as singletons. The source material was PBMCs, sampled before TCRalphabeta/CD19-depleted stem cell transplant. These receptors all come from a boy aged 2 to 9 with acute lymphoblastic leukemia, due to receive a stem cell transplant. Each CDR3 is given without its conserved first and last residue.

TRBJ2-7 | TRBV2 | ASSPRGQSSYEQY
TRBJ2-7 | TRBV20-1 | SAALAYEQY
TRBJ2-3 | TRBV20-1 | SVHLTTLDTQY
TRBJ2-5 | TRBV12-3/TRBV12-4 | ASTKGRGQTQY
TRBJ2-2 | TRBV5-1 | ASSVQGAQSAGELF
TRBJ2-7 | TRBV5-1 | ASAEGSSYEQY
TRBJ1-2 | TRBV3-1 | ASSLGTANYGYT
TRBJ2-1 | TRBV12-5 | ASGLVSGGLPYNEQF
TRBJ2-6 | TRBV6-2/TRBV6-3 | ASSYMGPGANVLT
TRBJ2-5 | TRBV2 | ASSEALRARGTQY
TRBJ2-5 | TRBV6-1 | ASSPTEKETQY
TRBJ2-1 | TRBV29-1 | SVGNNEQF
TRBJ2-5 | TRBV12-3/TRBV12-4 | ASTFSGETQY
TRBJ2-7 | TRBV18 | ASSPGHEQY
TRBJ1-1 | TRBV5-1 | ASTFGTANTEAF
TRBJ2-1 | TRBV4-3 | ASSQDRAGGPNEQF
TRBJ2-7 | TRBV7-8 | ASSLDPGGGYEQY
TRBJ2-5 | TRBV27 | ASRILHQETQY
TRBJ1-1 | TRBV7-2 | ASSWRVSYTEAF
TRBJ2-7 | TRBV20-1 | SARDGSSYEQY
TRBJ2-3 | TRBV10-3 | AISEPAGAPLVSGGYTDTQY
TRBJ1-2 | TRBV10-3 | AISEWKGAIYGYT
TRBJ2-5 | TRBV7-7 | ASSLAAGGPMETQY
TRBJ1-4 | TRBV7-2 | ASSLAGKEEKLF
TRBJ2-3 | TRBV7-8 | ASSQRRSDTQY
TRBJ2-1 | TRBV10-3 | AIRSSGGKDEQF
TRBJ2-1 | TRBV5-1 | ASSLDYRGGGTNNEQF
TRBJ1-2 | TRBV5-1 | ASSSPGTATPFQDGYT
TRBJ1-4 | TRBV13 | ASSPRGRRNEKLF
TRBJ1-2 | TRBV5-1 | ASSEQTGGYGYT
TRBJ1-5 | TRBV15 | ATSGGISNQPQH
TRBJ1-5 | TRBV20-1 | SARTAEYQPQH
TRBJ2-1 | TRBV7-8 | ASSQGGLARNEQF
TRBJ1-6 | TRBV11-1 | ASSQGGTGGAGNSPLH
TRBJ2-7 | TRBV12-3/TRBV12-4 | ASTFPTADEQY
TRBJ1-4 | TRBV7-3 | ASSPTGGREKLF
TRBJ1-3 | TRBV5-1 | ASSIFSGNTIY
TRBJ1-2 | TRBV6-5 | ASSYRTGSNYGYT
TRBJ2-1 | TRBV3-1 | ASSPHIGLRGNEQF
TRBJ2-5 | TRBV18 | ASQRDQLASETQY
TRBJ2-1 | TRBV14 | ASSQEGRGGSYDEQF
TRBJ2-7 | TRBV7-9 | ASSLVGVLEGYEQY
TRBJ1-2 | TRBV10-3 | AISGDRIYGYT
TRBJ2-1 | TRBV21-1 | ASSKKDSPYNEQF
TRBJ2-5 | TRBV7-9 | ASSDGTQY
TRBJ2-3 | TRBV6-6 | ASIFGDTDTQY
TRBJ1-1 | TRBV5-1 | ASSYGQGTLNTEAF
TRBJ1-5 | TRBV20-1 | SATSATGQHQPQH
TRBJ2-2 | TRBV19 | ASSRGTLNTGELF
TRBJ2-7 | TRBV7-9 | ASSLEWSGDEQY
TRBJ2-7 | TRBV15 | ATSSGTSAYEQY
TRBJ2-7 | TRBV6-5 | ASSYSTGGLYEQY